The 7 T cell receptor beta chains reported below all come from one sample, sequenced in a study of blood T cell repertoires in COVID-19. The protocol was immunoSEQ multiplex PCR, while the TCRdb copy is restricted to in-frame clones and leaves out a portion. The data show 81,000 or so clones, about 82% seen once. The sequenced sample was peripheral blood. These receptors were taken from a man aged 45-60 years with active COVID-19.

The chain is built from TRBV6-4 and TRBJ2-3; 9 nucleotides agree with TRBD2. Germline values: CDR1 MRHNA, CDR2 SNTAGT. The CDR3 spans 17 residues. Trimming at V came to 7 bases and at J to 0 bases, leaving 11 bases not matched to a gene. CDR3 nucleotide sequence: TGTGCCAGCATCCCTCCTAGCGGGAAATCTAGCACAGATACGCAGTATTTT. It yields the protein CASIPPSGKSSTDTQYF.

This chain joins TRBV4-3 and TRBJ1-5; tentative D call: TRBD1 (6 bases). Germline assignment: CDR1 LGHNA and CDR2 YSLEER. The CDR3 has 16 amino acids. Trimming pared 0 bases from V and 3 bases from J, leaving 12 bases between. Here the CDR3 DNA reads TGCGCCAGCAGCCAAGATCATACAGGGTACAATCAGCCCCAGCATTTT. Translation: CASSQDHTGYNQPQHF.

V gene TRBV18 combines with J gene TRBJ2-3; the match to TRBD1 covers 8 bases. This CDR3 comprises 15 residues. Germline CDR1 is KGHSH and CDR2 is LQKENI. Unmatched junction bases numbered 7, after V lost 4 bases and J lost 4 bases. CDR3 amino acids: CASSLTQGVSDTQYF. The CDR3 DNA is TGTGCCAGCTCACTGACACAGGGGGTGTCAGATACGCAGTATTTT.

The chain has TRBV27 and TRBJ1-2; possible D gene TRBD1, 6 bases. From germline, CDR1 is MNHEY and CDR2 SMNVEV (reference sequence). This CDR3 has 14 residues. Trimming cost V 4 bases and J 7 bases, with 16 bases left between them. The CDR3 sequence: CASSYTGLKGGYTF. For the CDR3, the DNA is TGTGCCAGCAGTTACACAGGGTTGAAGGGTGGCTACACCTTC.

This sequence joins TRBV7-2 and TRBJ1-1; TRBD1 agrees at 11 bases. V shed 4 bases and J 4 bases; nucleotides not matched to a gene: 2. The CDR3 runs 14 residues. From germline, CDR1 is SGHTA and CDR2 FQGNSA. For the CDR3, the DNA is TGTGCCAGCAGCTGGACAGGGGGCACCACTGAAGCTTTCTTT. Translation: CASSWTGGTTEAFF.

The chain is built from TRBV7-8 and TRBJ1-1; D unclear. The germline gives CDR1 SGHVS, CDR2 FQNEAQ. The CDR3 has 14 amino acids. Trimming pared 3 bases from V and 1 base from J, leaving 9 bases between. The chain's CDR3 is CASSFSSGNTEAFF. DNA for the CDR3: TGTGCCAGCAGCTTTAGTTCGGGGAACACTGAAGCTTTCTTT.

V gene TRBV4-2 combines with J gene TRBJ2-1, with D possibly being TRBD1 (6 bases). V was trimmed by 0 bases and J by 0 bases, leaving 12 bases between them. Germline values: CDR1 LGHNA, CDR2 YNFKEQ. CDR3 size: 17 residues. The CDR3 here is CASSQDQGFFSYNEQFF. The CDR3 DNA follows: TGTGCCAGCAGCCAAGATCAGGGGTTTTTCTCCTACAATGAGCAGTTCTTC.